This entry is about one T cell receptor beta chain. The sample originates from a study of blood T cell repertoires in COVID-19. Overall study: PBMCs, B-cell-depleted T cells, or T cells provided the cDNA or gDNA that made up the material.

The CDR3 runs 15 residues. V lost 4 bases and J lost 3, with 13 bases in between. Germline CDR1 SGHVS, CDR2 FQNEAQ. Authors' methods: Amplification of reference gene primers was used by the study to estimate nucleated cell counts. Repertoires were generated with immunoSEQ multiplex PCR, while TCRdb's copy carries only in-frame clones and drops some. The V and J calls and the clone size are those of that table, but D and trimming were determined from the DNA. The sample includes some 180,000 clones, approximately 83% of them seen just once. Material for sequencing was peripheral blood. The rearrangement joins TRBV7-8 to TRBJ2-4; perhaps TRBD2 as D (5 bases). This receptor was identified in a middle-aged woman with COVID-19, enrolled during active disease. CDR3 region: CASSSGLYVKNIQYF. CDR3 in DNA: TGTGCCAGCAGCTCTGGACTTTATGTCAAAAACATTCAGTACTTC.